The 2 T cell receptor beta chains reported below all come from one sample, sequenced in a study of blood T cell repertoires in COVID-19. Clones were read by immunoSEQ multiplex PCR, and TCRdb kept only the in-frame ones, dropping some. This sample has 300,000 to 350,000 clones, with more than 70% found just once. The sample was PBMCs or T cells enriched from blood (not recorded which). The source of these receptors is a woman aged 25 to 39 who had been exposed to COVID-19.

V usage is TRBV5-5 and J usage is TRBJ2-1, with 9 positions matching TRBD2. This CDR3 is 17 amino acids long. Looked up from germline, CDR1 is SGHKS and CDR2 is YYEKEE (reference sequence). Germline trimming cut 4 bases from V and 4 bases from J; bases unmatched to any gene: 12. The CDR3 loop reads CASSAPPGTSRYNEQFF. DNA for the CDR3: TGTGCCAGCAGCGCCCCCCCCGGGACTAGCAGATACAATGAGCAGTTCTTC.

V gene TRBV5-4 combines with J gene TRBJ2-1; TRBD2 aligns across 7 bases. This CDR3 contains 15 residues. Germline CDR1 and CDR2: SGHNT and YYREEE (reference sequence). J lost 2 bases, V lost 3 bases, and 5 bases had no gene match. For the CDR3, the DNA is TGTGCCAGCAGCTCCCGCGGGAGTACCTACAATGAGCAGTTCTTC. Protein: CASSSRGSTYNEQFF.